The 6 T cell receptor beta chains in this list originate from one sample, sequenced in a study of shared clonotypes between healthy human individuals. Assay used: immunoSEQ multiplex PCR; TCRdb lists only in-frame clones, some missing. The table shows about 2.3 million clones, with roughly 90% occurring only once. The sequencing sample was made of naive CD4+ T cells from PBMCs. Subset defined: CD45RA+ positively selected. The receptors come from a man aged 18 to 30 in good health. Some clones in this sample may be carry-over from other donors' samples.

The V gene is TRBV27, the J gene TRBJ1-4, with D unresolved. Germline V gene lookup returns CDR1 MNHEY and CDR2 SMNVEV (reference sequence). The CDR3 is made up of 17 amino acids. Trimming pared 6 bases from V and 8 bases from J, leaving 25 bases between. The CDR3 is CASSPLLAGGLREKLFF. Here the CDR3 DNA reads TGTGCCAGCAGCCCCCTTCTCGCGGGCGGGTTAAGGGAAAAACTGTTTTTT.

The chain uses TRBV5-6 and TRBJ2-2; D gene uncertain. This CDR3 has 15 residues. Germline V lookup: CDR1 SGHDT, CDR2 YYEEEE. Trimming removed 2 bases from V and 4 bases from J, with 12 bases in between. This CDR3 is CASSLMVSRTGELFF. DNA for the CDR3: TGTGCCAGCAGCTTAATGGTGAGCCGCACCGGGGAGCTGTTTTTT.

This chain joins TRBV5-4 and TRBJ2-2; D unresolved. Trimming took off 4 bases at V and 4 bases at J, with 17 bases between the two ends. The V gene's germline CDR1 is SGHNT and CDR2 YYREEE (reference sequence). The CDR3 is 16 residues long. The DNA for the CDR3 is TGTGCCAGCAGCCAACACTGGGATCTCGGCACCGGGGAGCTGTTTTTT. It is translated as CASSQHWDLGTGELFF. Full variable domain (remainder filled in from reference TRBV5-4 and TRBJ2-2): ETGVTQSPTHLIKTRGQQVTLRCSSQSGHNTVSWYQQALGQGPQFIFQYYREEENGRGNFPPRFSGLQFPNYSSELNVNALELDDSALYLCASSQHWDLGTGELFFGEGSRLTVL.

V is TRBV7-8 and J is TRBJ2-1; 10 nucleotides match TRBD2. V gave up 7 bases and J gave up 5 bases; unmatched junction bases: 20. The V gene's germline CDR1 is SGHVS and CDR2 FQNEAQ. This CDR3 has 19 residues. In nucleotides, the CDR3 is TGTGCCAGCACCCCCCCTAGGCTAGCGGGAGTAAAGGGGCACAATGAGCAGTTCTTC. Translated, it gives CASTPPRLAGVKGHNEQFF.

The chain couples TRBV2 to TRBJ2-5; TRBD1 matches at 7 bases. The CDR3 has 14 residues. CDR1 SNHLY and CDR2 FYNNEI come from the germline V gene. The V segment lost 7 bases and the J segment 5 bases; nucleotides outside the gene matches: 10. CDR3 sequence: CASMLTGASETQYF. The DNA for the CDR3 is TGTGCCAGCATGCTAACAGGGGCTTCGGAGACCCAGTACTTC.

This chain links TRBV28 with TRBJ2-7, with D possibly matching TRBD1 (7 bases). The V end lost 0 bases, the J end lost 5 bases, and 14 bases lay between the germline ends. CDR3 length: 15 residues. Germline V CDR1 and CDR2: MDHEN, SYDVKM. The DNA for the CDR3 is TGTGCCAGCAGTTTATGGGGCAGGGGGGTGAACGAGCAGTACTTC. This codes for CASSLWGRGVNEQYF.